This TCR beta chain was obtained from a study of blood T cell repertoires in COVID-19. Whole-study context: The origin of the acute and convalescent COVID-19 samples was the United States, Italy and Spain.

Those enrolled, adults aged roughly 18 to 89 years, came from 24 US areas. Two consecutive negative NP/OP PCR tests, clearance, or resolved symptoms defined Cohort 3 recovery. This CDR3 has 15 residues. Trimming took off 7 bases at V and 8 bases at J, with 18 bases between the two ends. The germline V gene encodes CDR1 SNHLY and CDR2 FYNNEI. Source study methods: For nucleated cells, counts were estimated from reference gene primer amplification. The protocol was immunoSEQ multiplex PCR, while the TCRdb copy is restricted to in-frame clones and leaves out a portion. V and J calls and clone size are copied from that table; D and trimming were computed from the DNA. The repertoire holds 250,000 or so clones, with around 80% as singletons.

This TCR came from a man in his sixties who had recovered from COVID-19. Sequencing was performed on PBMCs or T cells enriched from blood (not recorded which). The V call is TRBV2, the J call TRBJ1-6, with D maybe TRBD1 (5 bases). For the CDR3, the DNA is TGTGCCAGCACCCGTTGGGGGGGAACGGATTCACCCCTCCACTTT. Translating it yields CASTRWGGTDSPLHF.